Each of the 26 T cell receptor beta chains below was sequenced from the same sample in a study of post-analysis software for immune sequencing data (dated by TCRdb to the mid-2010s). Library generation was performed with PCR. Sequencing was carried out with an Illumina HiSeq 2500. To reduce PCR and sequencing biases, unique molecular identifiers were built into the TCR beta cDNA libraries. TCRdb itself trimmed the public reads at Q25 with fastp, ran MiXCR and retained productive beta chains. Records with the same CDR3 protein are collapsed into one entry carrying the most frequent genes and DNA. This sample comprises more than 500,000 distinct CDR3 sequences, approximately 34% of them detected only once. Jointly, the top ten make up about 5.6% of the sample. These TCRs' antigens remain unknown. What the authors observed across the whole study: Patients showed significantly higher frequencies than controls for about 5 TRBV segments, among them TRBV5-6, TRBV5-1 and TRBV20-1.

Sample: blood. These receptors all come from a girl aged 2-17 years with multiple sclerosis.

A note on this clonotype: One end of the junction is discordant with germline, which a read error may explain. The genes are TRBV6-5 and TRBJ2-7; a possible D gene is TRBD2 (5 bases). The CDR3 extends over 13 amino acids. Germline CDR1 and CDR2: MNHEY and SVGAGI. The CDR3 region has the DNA TGTACCAGCGGTCCCCCGGGCCCCTACGAGCAGTACTTC. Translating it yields CTSGPPGPYEQYF.

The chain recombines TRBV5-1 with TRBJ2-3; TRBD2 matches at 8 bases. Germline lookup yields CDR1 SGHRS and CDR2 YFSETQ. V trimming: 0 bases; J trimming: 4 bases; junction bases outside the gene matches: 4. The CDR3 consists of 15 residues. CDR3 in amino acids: CASSLDGGGSDTQYF. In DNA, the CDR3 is TGCGCCAGCAGCTTGGACGGCGGGGGGTCAGATACGCAGTATTTT.

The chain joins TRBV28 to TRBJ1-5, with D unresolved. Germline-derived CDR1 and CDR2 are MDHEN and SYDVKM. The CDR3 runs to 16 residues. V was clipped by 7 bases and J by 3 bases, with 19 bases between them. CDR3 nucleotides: TGTGCCAGCAACCCGAGGGCCCTGAGCATCAATCAGCCCCAGCATTTT. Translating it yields CASNPRALSINQPQHF.

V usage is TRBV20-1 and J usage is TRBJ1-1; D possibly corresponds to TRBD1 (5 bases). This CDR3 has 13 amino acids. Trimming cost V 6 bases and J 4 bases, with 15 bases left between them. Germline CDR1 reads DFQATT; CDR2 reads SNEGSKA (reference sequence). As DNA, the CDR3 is TGCAGTGCGGGGGAGGGTTCGGGCACTGAAGCTTTCTTT. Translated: CSAGEGSGTEAFF.

The CDR3 reads CASSSPPSSYNEQFF. The CDR3 DNA follows: TGTGCCAGCAGTTCTCCTCCGAGCTCCTACAATGAGCAGTTCTTC. The chain employs TRBV12-3 or TRBV12-4 and TRBJ2-1; D is unclear. This CDR3 is 15 amino acids long. Trimming pared 4 bases from V and 0 bases from J, leaving 10 bases between.

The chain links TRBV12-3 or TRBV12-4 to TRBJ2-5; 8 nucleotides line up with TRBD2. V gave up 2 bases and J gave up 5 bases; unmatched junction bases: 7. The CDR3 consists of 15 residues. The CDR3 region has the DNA TGTGCCAGCAGTTTATTCGCGGGGGGCGGGGAGACCCAGTACTTC. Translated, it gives CASSLFAGGGETQYF.

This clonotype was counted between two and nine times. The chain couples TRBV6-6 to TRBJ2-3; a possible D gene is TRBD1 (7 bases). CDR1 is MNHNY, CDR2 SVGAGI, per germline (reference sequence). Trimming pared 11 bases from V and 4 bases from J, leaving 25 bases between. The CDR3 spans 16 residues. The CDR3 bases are TGTGCCGGCAACCCCAGGGGGGTTGTTTGGGCAGATACGCAGTATTTT. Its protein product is CAGNPRGVVWADTQYF.

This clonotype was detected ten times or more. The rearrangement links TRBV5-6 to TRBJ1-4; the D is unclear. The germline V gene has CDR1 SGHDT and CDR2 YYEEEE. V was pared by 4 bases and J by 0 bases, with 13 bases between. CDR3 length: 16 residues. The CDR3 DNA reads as TGTGCCAGCAGCGTCAGACGTACTGCAACTAATGAAAAACTGTTTTTT. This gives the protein CASSVRRTATNEKLFF.

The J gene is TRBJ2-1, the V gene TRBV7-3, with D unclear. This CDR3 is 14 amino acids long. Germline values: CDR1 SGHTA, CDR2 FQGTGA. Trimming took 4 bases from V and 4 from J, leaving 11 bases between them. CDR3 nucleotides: TGTGCCAGCAGCTCTCTCCCCGGATACAATGAGCAGTTCTTC. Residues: CASSSLPGYNEQFF.

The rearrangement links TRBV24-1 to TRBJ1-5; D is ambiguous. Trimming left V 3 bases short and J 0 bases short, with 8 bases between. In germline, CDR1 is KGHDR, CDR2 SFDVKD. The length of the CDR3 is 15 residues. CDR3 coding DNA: TGTGCCACCAGTGATGCCGGTTCTAGCAATCAGCCCCAGCATTTT. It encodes CATSDAGSSNQPQHF.

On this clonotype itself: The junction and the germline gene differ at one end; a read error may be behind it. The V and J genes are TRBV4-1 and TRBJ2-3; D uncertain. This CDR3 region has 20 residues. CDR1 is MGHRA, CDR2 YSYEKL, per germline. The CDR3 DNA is TGCACCAGCAGCCAAGTTTGGTCAGAGATCCCTTTCATAGATACAGATACGCAGTATTTT. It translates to CTSSQVWSEIPFIDTDTQYF.

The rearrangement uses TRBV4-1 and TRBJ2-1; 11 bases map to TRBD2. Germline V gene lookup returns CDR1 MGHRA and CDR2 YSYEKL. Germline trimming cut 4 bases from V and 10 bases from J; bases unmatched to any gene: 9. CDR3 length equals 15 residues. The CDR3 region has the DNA TGCGCCAGCAGCCTACAACTAGCGGGGGTAGGGGAGCAGTTCTTC. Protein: CASSLQLAGVGEQFF.

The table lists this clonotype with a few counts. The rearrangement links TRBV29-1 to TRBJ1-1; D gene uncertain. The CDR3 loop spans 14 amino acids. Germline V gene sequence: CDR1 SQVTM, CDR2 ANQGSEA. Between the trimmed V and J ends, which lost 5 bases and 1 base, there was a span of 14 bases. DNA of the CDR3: TGCAGCGTTTCAACTTCGGGGAGGAACACTGAAGCTTTCTTT. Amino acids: CSVSTSGRNTEAFF.

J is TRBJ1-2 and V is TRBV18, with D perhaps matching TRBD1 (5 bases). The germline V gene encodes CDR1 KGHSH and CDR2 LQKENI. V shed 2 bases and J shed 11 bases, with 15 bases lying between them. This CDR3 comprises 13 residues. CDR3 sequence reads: CASSPGGAMRYTF. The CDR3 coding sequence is TGTGCCAGCTCACCAGGCGGGGCTATGCGTTACACCTTC.

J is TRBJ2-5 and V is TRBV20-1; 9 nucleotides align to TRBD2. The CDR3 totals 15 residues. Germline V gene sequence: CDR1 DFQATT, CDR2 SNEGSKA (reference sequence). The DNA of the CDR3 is TGCAGGACCGGCTCGAGCGGGGGGCCCAGCTTGGGCCAGTACTTC. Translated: CRTGSSGGPSLGQYF.

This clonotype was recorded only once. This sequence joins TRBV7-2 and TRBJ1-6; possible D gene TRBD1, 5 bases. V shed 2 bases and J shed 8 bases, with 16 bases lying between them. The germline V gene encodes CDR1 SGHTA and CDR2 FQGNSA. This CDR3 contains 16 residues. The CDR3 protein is CTSSLTGQGFHSPLHF. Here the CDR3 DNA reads TGTACCAGCAGCTTAACCGGGCAGGGTTTCCATTCACCCCTCCACTTT.

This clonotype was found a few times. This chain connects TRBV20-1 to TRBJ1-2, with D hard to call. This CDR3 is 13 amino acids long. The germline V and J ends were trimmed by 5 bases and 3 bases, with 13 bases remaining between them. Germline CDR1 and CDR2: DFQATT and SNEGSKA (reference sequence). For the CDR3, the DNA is TGCAGTGCTCCCTCGGAGGTCGACTATGGCTACACCTTC. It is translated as CSAPSEVDYGYTF.

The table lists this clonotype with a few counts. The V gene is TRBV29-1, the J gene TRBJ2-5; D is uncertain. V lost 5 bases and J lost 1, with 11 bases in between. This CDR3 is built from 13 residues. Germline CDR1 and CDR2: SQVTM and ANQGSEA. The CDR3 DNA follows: TGCAGCGTTCCCCCGGGCTTCCAAGAGACCCAGTACTTC. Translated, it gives CSVPPGFQETQYF.

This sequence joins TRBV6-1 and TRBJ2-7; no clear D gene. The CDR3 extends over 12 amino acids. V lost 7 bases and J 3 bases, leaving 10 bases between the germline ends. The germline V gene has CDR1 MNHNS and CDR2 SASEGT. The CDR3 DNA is TGTGCCAGCAAATACGAGGACTACGAGCAGTACTTC. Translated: CASKYEDYEQYF.

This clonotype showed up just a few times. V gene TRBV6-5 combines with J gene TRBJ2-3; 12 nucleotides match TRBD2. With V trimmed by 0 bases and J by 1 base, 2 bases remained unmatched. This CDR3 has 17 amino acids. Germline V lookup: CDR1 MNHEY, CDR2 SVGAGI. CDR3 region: CASSYSWTSGGTDTQYF. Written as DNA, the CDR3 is TGTGCCAGCAGTTACTCGTGGACTAGCGGGGGCACAGATACGCAGTATTTT.

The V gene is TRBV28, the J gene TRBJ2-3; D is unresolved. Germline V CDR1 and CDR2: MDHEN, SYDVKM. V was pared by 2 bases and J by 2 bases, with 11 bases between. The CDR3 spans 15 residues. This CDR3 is CASSLGMETTDTQYF. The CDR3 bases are TGTGCCAGCAGTTTAGGAATGGAGACCACAGATACGCAGTATTTT.

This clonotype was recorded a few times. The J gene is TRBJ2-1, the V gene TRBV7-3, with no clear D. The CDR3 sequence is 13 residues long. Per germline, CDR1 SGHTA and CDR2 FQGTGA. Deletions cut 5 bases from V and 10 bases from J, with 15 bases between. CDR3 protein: CASSRRTVREQFF. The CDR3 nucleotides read TGTGCCAGCAGCCGGCGTACAGTACGGGAGCAGTTCTTC.

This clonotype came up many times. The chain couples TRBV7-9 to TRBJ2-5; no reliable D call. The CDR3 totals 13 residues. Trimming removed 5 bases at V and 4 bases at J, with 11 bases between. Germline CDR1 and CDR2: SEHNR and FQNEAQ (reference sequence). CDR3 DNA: TGTGCCAGCAGCCAGAACAGTGGAGAGACCCAGTACTTC. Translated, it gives CASSQNSGETQYF. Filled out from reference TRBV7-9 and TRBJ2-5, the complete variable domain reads DTGVSQNPRHKITKRGQNVTFRCDPISEHNRLYWYRQTLGQGPEFLTYFQNEAQLEKSRLLSDRFSAERPKGSFSTLEIQRTEQGDSAMYLCASSQNSGETQYFGPGTRLLVL.

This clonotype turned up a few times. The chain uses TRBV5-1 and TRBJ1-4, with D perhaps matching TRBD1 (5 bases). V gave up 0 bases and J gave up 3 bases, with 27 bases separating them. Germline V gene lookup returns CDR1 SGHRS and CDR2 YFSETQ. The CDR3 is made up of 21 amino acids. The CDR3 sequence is CASSLGEGPDSSRGANEKLFF. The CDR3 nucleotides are TGCGCCAGCAGCTTGGGAGAGGGACCCGACTCGAGCCGAGGAGCTAATGAAAAACTGTTTTTT.

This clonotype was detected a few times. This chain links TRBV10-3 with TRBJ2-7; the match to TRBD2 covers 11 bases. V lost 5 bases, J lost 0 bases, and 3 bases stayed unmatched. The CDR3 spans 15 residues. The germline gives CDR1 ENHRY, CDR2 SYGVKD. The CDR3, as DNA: TGTGCCATCAGTCGACTAGCGGGGAGCTCCTACGAGCAGTACTTC. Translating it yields CAISRLAGSSYEQYF.

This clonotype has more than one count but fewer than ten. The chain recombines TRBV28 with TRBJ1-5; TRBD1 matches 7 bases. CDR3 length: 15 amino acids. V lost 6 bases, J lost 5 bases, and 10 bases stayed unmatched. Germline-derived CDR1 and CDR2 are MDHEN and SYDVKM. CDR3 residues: CASRAGGGSYQPQHF. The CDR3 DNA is TGTGCCAGCAGAGCTGGAGGGGGCTCTTATCAGCCCCAGCATTTT.